Below are 20 T cell receptor beta chains sequenced from a single sample in a study of shared clonotypes between healthy human individuals. The protocol was immunoSEQ multiplex PCR, while the TCRdb copy is restricted to in-frame clones and leaves out a portion. The sample lists 550,000 to 850,000 clones, over 55% occurring once. The sample comprised memory CD4+ T cells sorted from blood. Subset defined: CD45RA-negative fraction. The source is a woman in her twenties or thirties in good health.

CDR3: CASSSGLAGFTYEQYF. The CDR3 bases are TGTGCCAGCAGCTCGGGACTAGCGGGATTCACCTACGAGCAGTACTTC. V usage is TRBV11-1 and J usage is TRBJ2-7, with 13 bases that match TRBD2. Per germline, CDR1 SGHAT and CDR2 FQDESV (reference sequence). This CDR3 has 16 amino acids. The J segment lost 2 bases and the V segment lost 4 bases, leaving 5 bases of the junction unmatched.

The chain has TRBV30 and TRBJ1-1; 8 bases align to TRBD1. Germline trimming cut 0 bases from V and 4 bases from J; bases unmatched to any gene: 10. Germline CDR1 GTSNPN, CDR2 SVGIG (reference sequence). The CDR3 has 16 amino acids. For the CDR3, the DNA is TGTGCCTGGAGTGTATCGCAGGGGGCAATAGGCACTGAAGCTTTCTTT. Encoded protein: CAWSVSQGAIGTEAFF. Together with reference TRBV30 and TRBJ1-1, the CDR3 gives the full variable domain: SQTIHQWPATLVQPVGSPLSLECTVEGTSNPNLYWYRQAAGRGLQLLFYSVGIGQISSEVPQNLSASRPQDRQFILSSKKLLLSDSGFYLCAWSVSQGAIGTEAFFGQGTRLTVV.

V usage is TRBV5-1 and J usage is TRBJ2-2, with 8 bases lining up with TRBD1. The CDR3 has 18 amino acids. In germline, CDR1 is SGHRS, CDR2 YFSETQ. V was pared by 3 bases and J by 3 bases, with 13 bases of the junction left unmatched. CDR3 protein: CASSSGQGVSQHTGELFF. As DNA, the CDR3 is TGCGCCAGCAGCTCCGGACAGGGTGTGTCCCAACACACCGGGGAGCTGTTTTTT.

The chain has TRBV28 and TRBJ2-2; possible D gene TRBD1, 5 bases. The germline V and J ends were trimmed by 1 base and 6 bases, with 12 bases remaining between them. Germline V CDR1 and CDR2: MDHEN, SYDVKM. CDR3 length: 15 residues. This CDR3 is CASSLSALQAGELFF. CDR3 sequence (DNA): TGTGCCAGCAGTTTATCGGCTCTACAGGCCGGGGAGCTGTTTTTT.

As concerns this clone: Within the sample, other DNA sequences also encode this same CDR3. The chain links TRBV2 to TRBJ2-2; unclear D gene. Germline V gene data show CDR1 as SNHLY and CDR2 as FYNNEI. Trimming removed 6 bases from V and 1 base from J, with 9 bases in between. This CDR3 is 14 amino acids long. In nucleotides, the CDR3 is TGTGCCAGCAGCTTGACGGTGAACACCGGGGAGCTGTTTTTT. The encoded protein is CASSLTVNTGELFF.

This clone was found many times. The sample contains more than one DNA sequence encoding this CDR3. This chain joins TRBV5-4 and TRBJ2-5, with TRBD2 matching over 12 bases. This CDR3 comprises 15 residues. The germline gives CDR1 SGHNT, CDR2 YYREEE (reference sequence). V shed 4 bases and J 5 bases; nucleotides not matched to a gene: 6. CDR3 DNA: TGTGCCAGCAGCCTAGCGGGAGGGCCGGGGGAGACCCAGTACTTC. It codes for CASSLAGGPGETQYF.

The chain combines TRBV5-1 with TRBJ2-2, with TRBD1 matching 7 bases. The ends lost 0 bases at V and 5 bases at J; junction bases unmatched: 1. The CDR3 runs 14 residues. Germline V gene sequence: CDR1 SGHRS, CDR2 YFSETQ. The chain's CDR3 is CASSLGGQTGELFF. The DNA of the CDR3 is TGCGCCAGCAGCTTGGGGGGACAGACCGGGGAGCTGTTTTTT. Full variable domain (outside the CDR3, taken from reference TRBV5-1 and TRBJ2-2): KAGVTQTPRYLIKTRGQQVTLSCSPISGHRSVSWYQQTPGQGLQFLFEYFSETQRNKGNFPGRFSGRQFSNSRSEMNVSTLELGDSALYLCASSLGGQTGELFFGEGSRLTVL.

This chain's CDR3 is CASSLGRYPSYNEQFF. CDR3 sequence (DNA): TGTGCCAGCAGCTTAGGCCGCTACCCTTCCTACAATGAGCAGTTCTTC. The chain joins TRBV13 to TRBJ2-1; D gene ambiguous. Trimming cost V 0 bases and J 1 base, with 10 bases left between them. Germline V gene sequence: CDR1 PRHDT, CDR2 FYEKMQ (reference sequence). This CDR3 has 16 residues. Full variable domain (missing parts from reference TRBV13 and TRBJ2-1): AAGVIQSPRHLIKEKRETATLKCYPIPRHDTVYWYQQGPGQDPQFLISFYEKMQSDKGSIPDRFSAQQFSDYHSELNMSSLELGDSALYFCASSLGRYPSYNEQFFGPGTRLTVL.

V and J are TRBV19 and TRBJ2-5; D is possibly TRBD1 (6 bases). The CDR3 loop spans 15 amino acids. V was trimmed by 5 bases and J by 4 bases, leaving 17 bases between them. Germline CDR1 LNHDA, CDR2 SQIVND (reference sequence). As DNA, the CDR3 is TGTGCCAGTAGTTATGGACAGTCGAGGGGAGAGACCCAGTACTTC. This encodes CASSYGQSRGETQYF.

This clone was detected ten times or more. The sample holds other DNA sequences that translate to the same CDR3. The chain couples TRBV6-5 to TRBJ2-1; no definite D call. V lost 0 bases to trimming and J lost 1 base, with 7 bases between them. The CDR3 is 15 residues long. The germline CDR1 and CDR2 sequences are MNHEY and SVGAGI. The CDR3 DNA is TGTGCCAGCAGTTACTCACCGGAATCCTACAATGAGCAGTTCTTC. Encoded protein: CASSYSPESYNEQFF.

The gene calls are TRBV28 and TRBJ1-1, with TRBD1 as a possible D gene (5 bases). Trimming took 2 bases from V and 4 from J, leaving 11 bases between them. The germline V gene encodes CDR1 MDHEN and CDR2 SYDVKM. The CDR3 consists of 14 residues. The CDR3 sequence: CASSLRGFRTEAFF. The CDR3 DNA reads as TGTGCCAGCAGTTTAAGGGGCTTTCGCACTGAAGCTTTCTTT. Full variable domain (outside the CDR3, taken from reference TRBV28 and TRBJ1-1): DVKVTQSSRYLVKRTGEKVFLECVQDMDHENMFWYRQDPGLGLRLIYFSYDVKMKEKGDIPEGYSVSREKKERFSLILESASTNQTSMYLCASSLRGFRTEAFFGQGTRLTVV.

The CDR3 nucleotides read TGTGCCAGCAGCTTGGTCTCGCGGGATGAAAAACTGTTTTTT. Translating gives CASSLVSRDEKLFF. The genes are TRBV5-6 and TRBJ1-4; D is undetermined. CDR1 and CDR2 (germline): SGHDT, YYEEEE. V was pared by 0 bases and J by 6 bases, with 9 bases between. The CDR3 contains 14 residues.

The chain couples TRBV5-1 to TRBJ2-1, with D hard to call. Trimming cost V 0 bases and J 10 bases, with 14 bases left between them. Germline CDR1 SGHRS, CDR2 YFSETQ. The CDR3 contains 14 residues. CDR3 sequence: CASSLDDIVPEQFF. The CDR3 DNA follows: TGCGCCAGCAGCTTGGACGACATAGTACCAGAGCAGTTCTTC. The full variable domain, its missing parts supplied by reference TRBV5-1 and TRBJ2-1, is KAGVTQTPRYLIKTRGQQVTLSCSPISGHRSVSWYQQTPGQGLQFLFEYFSETQRNKGNFPGRFSGRQFSNSRSEMNVSTLELGDSALYLCASSLDDIVPEQFFGPGTRLTVL.

The chain uses TRBV10-2 and TRBJ1-5; D is perhaps TRBD1 (5 bases). This CDR3 spans 13 amino acids. V was cut by 4 bases and J by 1 base, with 5 bases left in between. CDR1 and CDR2 from the germline V gene are WSHSY and SAAADI. The CDR3 loop is CASSGQSNQPQHF. The CDR3 DNA is TGCGCCAGCAGTGGACAGAGCAATCAGCCCCAGCATTTT.

This clone was seen a few times. The chain links TRBV10-3 to TRBJ1-1; TRBD1 agrees at 9 bases. Trimming removed 6 bases from V and 1 base from J; junction bases left unmatched: 3. The CDR3 has 14 amino acids. Looked up from germline, CDR1 is ENHRY and CDR2 is SYGVKD. The CDR3 loop reads CAISRDRENTEAFF. CDR3 nucleotides: TGTGCCATCAGCCGGGACAGGGAGAACACTGAAGCTTTCTTT.

This clone occurred once. DNA of the CDR3: TGTGCCAGCAGCTTACTAGGAGAAGATACGCAGTATTTT. It specifies CASSLLGEDTQYF. The V gene is TRBV7-2, the J gene TRBJ2-3, with D hard to call. Germline CDR1 SGHTA, CDR2 FQGNSA. CDR3 size: 13 residues. V shed 2 bases and J shed 5 bases, with 8 bases lying between them.

The CDR3 sequence: CASSLAGRALSGNTIYF. In DNA, the CDR3 is TGCGCCAGCAGCTTGGCCGGCAGGGCCCTCTCTGGAAACACCATATATTTT. The chain employs TRBV5-1 and TRBJ1-3; a possible D gene is TRBD1 (5 bases). The CDR3 runs to 17 residues. Germline V gene lookup returns CDR1 SGHRS and CDR2 YFSETQ. Trimming removed 0 bases at V and 0 bases at J, with 13 bases between.

V and J are TRBV6-5 and TRBJ2-6; D remains unclear. CDR1 is MNHEY and CDR2 is SVGAGI in the germline V gene. This CDR3 is built from 16 residues. V was shortened by 4 bases and J by 0 bases, with 10 bases between the two germline ends. The CDR3 coding sequence is TGTGCCAGCAGTTCCCTGGACGGCTCTGGGGCCAACGTCCTGACTTTC. This codes for CASSSLDGSGANVLTF.

This chain joins TRBV14 and TRBJ2-7; 8 bases line up with TRBD1. Losses at the gene ends were 2 bases for V and 3 bases for J; bases not matched to a gene: 6. This CDR3 has 15 amino acids. Germline-derived CDR1 and CDR2 are SGHDN and FVKESK. The CDR3 here is CASSQFSGGFYEQYF. CDR3 DNA: TGTGCCAGCAGCCAATTTTCAGGGGGCTTCTACGAGCAGTACTTC.

Concerning this clone itself: Germline is not matched at one junction end, which may reflect a read error. The gene calls are TRBV2 and TRBJ2-7; 8 bases align to TRBD2. CDR1 and CDR2 (germline): SNHLY, FYNNEI. CDR3 length: 11 residues. CDR3 loop: CASRSETSETF. CDR3 DNA: TGTGCCAGCAGGTCCGAGACTAGCGAAACCTTC.